This T cell receptor (beta chain) was found in a study of response to subunit inactivated influenza vaccine. Overall study findings and caveats: The authors suggested that every seasonal influenza vaccination recruits few new T cells.

TCRdb itself ran the RT-PCR reads through MiXCR, one entry per CDR3 protein. Of some 640,000 distinct CDR3 sequences listed, more than 11% are singletons. The sample holds many counts of this clonotype. Its antigen is unknown. Trimming took 3 bases from V and 5 from J, leaving 8 bases between them. The CDR3 is 11 residues long. Germline CDR1 GTSNPN, CDR2 SVGIG (reference sequence). The input for sequencing was PBMCs from blood, taken less than 15 days before vaccination. The rearrangement uses TRBV30 and TRBJ2-7; D is uncertain. The TCR comes from a man between 50 and 59 years old who received an inactivated influenza vaccine. This chain's CDR3 is CAWRQRNEQYF. In DNA form, the CDR3 reads TGTGCCTGGAGACAGCGTAACGAGCAGTACTTC.